The 22 T cell receptor beta chains given below trace back to one sample, sequenced in a study of blood T cell repertoires in COVID-19. Profiled with immunoSEQ multiplex PCR; TCRdb holds only in-frame clones, not every one. The sample contains about 39,000 clones, around 80% of which appear only once. Sequencing was performed on peripheral blood. These receptors came from a man between 60 and 75 years old in a cohort sampled during active COVID-19.

This rearrangement joins TRBV7-9 to TRBJ2-7; no reliable D call. The CDR3 contains 13 residues. CDR1 is SEHNR, CDR2 FQNEAQ, per germline (reference sequence). The V end was cut by 0 bases, the J end by 5 bases, with 8 bases between. CDR3 in DNA: TGTGCCAGCAGCTTAGCGCTTCGAGACGAGCAGTACTTC. Protein product: CASSLALRDEQYF.

This chain links TRBV6-5 with TRBJ2-1; D unclear. This CDR3 has 15 amino acids. The ends were cut back, 0 bases at V and 4 bases at J, with 10 bases in the middle. The V gene's germline CDR1 is MNHEY and CDR2 SVGAGI. As DNA, the CDR3 is TGTGCCAGCAGTTACTCGCTAAGCGTGTACAATGAGCAGTTCTTC. Translation gives CASSYSLSVYNEQFF.

This CDR3 is CASSQSSQTGGQPQHF. Written as DNA, the CDR3 is TGCGCCAGCAGCCAATCGAGTCAGACAGGGGGTCAGCCCCAGCATTTT. The chain recombines TRBV4-1 with TRBJ1-5; TRBD1 matches at 9 bases. The CDR3 runs to 16 residues. V was pared by 2 bases and J by 6 bases, with 8 bases of the junction left unmatched. CDR1 and CDR2 from the germline V gene are MGHRA and YSYEKL.

The V and J genes are TRBV2 and TRBJ1-4, with TRBD1 identical over 9 bases. The J segment lost 7 bases and the V segment lost 5 bases, leaving 5 bases of the junction unmatched. The CDR3 has 14 residues. The germline V gene has CDR1 SNHLY and CDR2 FYNNEI. CDR3 bases: TGTGCCAGCAGTAAGGACAGGGGTCGTGAAAAACTGTTTTTT. Encoded protein: CASSKDRGREKLFF.

V usage is TRBV19 and J usage is TRBJ1-5; maybe TRBD1 (6 bases). In germline, CDR1 is LNHDA, CDR2 SQIVND (reference sequence). Trimming cost V 5 bases and J 5 bases, with 22 bases left between them. This CDR3 is built from 17 residues. CDR3 bases: TGTGCCAGTAGTCCGCGCCCCCAATACAGGGCCGATCAGCCCCAGCATTTT. Translation: CASSPRPQYRADQPQHF.

This rearrangement joins TRBV27 to TRBJ2-1, with 7 positions matching TRBD1. From germline, CDR1 is MNHEY and CDR2 SMNVEV (reference sequence). This CDR3 is built from 16 residues. V gave up 5 bases and J gave up 2 bases; unmatched junction bases: 9. CDR3 region: CASSDAQGKAYNEQFF. CDR3 nucleotides: TGTGCCAGCAGTGACGCACAGGGGAAAGCCTACAATGAGCAGTTCTTC.

This chain uses TRBV14 with TRBJ2-5, with D uncertain. The CDR3 is made up of 14 amino acids. The germline gives CDR1 SGHDN, CDR2 FVKESK. Trimming removed 1 base from V and 7 bases from J, with 13 bases in between. CDR3 in DNA: TGTGCCAGCAGCCAAGGTCTAGAACTCGCGACCCAGTACTTC. It yields the protein CASSQGLELATQYF.

The V and J genes are TRBV11-3 and TRBJ2-2, with D unresolved. CDR1 SGHNT and CDR2 YENEEA come from the germline V gene. The CDR3 has 13 amino acids. V was clipped by 2 bases and J by 6 bases, with 7 bases between them. The CDR3 loop is CASSLRSAGELFF. The CDR3 DNA reads TGTGCCAGCAGCTTACGTTCGGCCGGGGAGCTGTTTTTT.

The chain is built from TRBV4-3 and TRBJ1-1; D is unclear. Looked up from germline, CDR1 is LGHNA and CDR2 is YSLEER. V was pared by 0 bases and J by 2 bases, with 7 bases between. The CDR3 covers 14 residues. DNA of the CDR3: TGCGCCAGCAGCCAAGAGAGTAGTAACACTGAAGCTTTCTTT. Residues: CASSQESSNTEAFF.

This clone appeared a few times. Other DNA variants within this sample encode the same CDR3. The chain employs TRBV18 and TRBJ2-4; D gene ambiguous. In germline, CDR1 is KGHSH, CDR2 LQKENI. Deletions cut 0 bases from V and 0 bases from J, with 6 bases between. This CDR3 has 15 amino acids. DNA of the CDR3: TGTGCCAGCTCACCACCATCAGGAGCCAAAAACATTCAGTACTTC. Protein sequence: CASSPPSGAKNIQYF.

This chain joins TRBV10-1 and TRBJ2-1, with 7 bases lining up with TRBD2. V lost 3 bases and J lost 7; bases outside the gene matches: 6. The germline gives CDR1 WNHNN, CDR2 SYGVQD (reference sequence). The CDR3 length is 14 residues. The CDR3 DNA reads TGCGCCAGCAGTGACGCGGGAGCGGGGAATGAGCAGTTCTTC. Its protein is CASSDAGAGNEQFF.

This clone occurred once. The chain carries TRBV6-6 and TRBJ1-4; tentative D call: TRBD1 (5 bases). The CDR3 is 14 amino acids. The V and J ends lost 4 bases and 8 bases respectively, with 14 bases between them. From germline, CDR1 is MNHNY and CDR2 SVGAGI (reference sequence). The chain's CDR3 is CASSWVTDEEKLFF. The DNA of the CDR3 is TGTGCCAGCAGTTGGGTGACAGACGAGGAAAAACTGTTTTTT.

V usage is TRBV10-1 and J usage is TRBJ2-1, with 8 positions matching TRBD1. This CDR3 region has 14 residues. Germline V gene data show CDR1 as WNHNN and CDR2 as SYGVQD (reference sequence). The V and J ends lost 6 bases and 15 bases, in that order; junction bases with no gene match: 16. The DNA for the CDR3 is TGCGCCAGCAGGACCAGGCCCACAGGGGGTCGTATGTTCTTC. This encodes CASRTRPTGGRMFF.

DNA of the CDR3: TGTGCCAGCAGCCAATTAGGGGTGGCGGTTAACAATGAGCAGTTCTTC. Encoded protein: CASSQLGVAVNNEQFF. The chain combines TRBV11-2 with TRBJ2-1, with a weak D call TRBD1 (5 bases). Per germline, CDR1 SGHAT and CDR2 FQNNGV. The germline V and J ends were trimmed by 5 bases and 5 bases, with 19 bases remaining between them. The CDR3 has 16 residues.

The J gene is TRBJ1-1, the V gene TRBV7-8; D not resolved. V dropped 1 base and J dropped 10 bases, with 19 bases sitting between them. The CDR3 extends over 15 amino acids. Germline-derived CDR1 and CDR2 are SGHVS and FQNEAQ. The CDR3 reads CASSLDGGRRLGAFF. In DNA form, the CDR3 reads TGTGCCAGCAGCTTAGATGGTGGGAGGCGCCTGGGAGCTTTCTTT.

This clone was seen just once. The chain employs TRBV28 and TRBJ1-5, with 7 positions matching TRBD1. Germline V lookup: CDR1 MDHEN, CDR2 SYDVKM. The CDR3 totals 13 residues. The V gene end was trimmed by 8 bases and the J gene end by 6 bases; junction bases not matched to a gene: 7. DNA of the CDR3: TGTGCCAGCGGCCAGGGGGTCTTTCAGCCCCAGCATTTT. This gives the protein CASGQGVFQPQHF.

V gene TRBV2 combines with J gene TRBJ1-2; 8 bases are a match to TRBD1. The CDR3 is made up of 11 amino acids. After removal of 8 bases from V and 6 bases from J, the junction contained 2 bases not matched to a gene. Germline CDR1 and CDR2: SNHLY and FYNNEI. The CDR3 sequence is CASYRGDGYTF. Here the CDR3 DNA reads TGTGCCAGCTACAGGGGGGATGGCTACACCTTC.

The gene calls are TRBV4-1 and TRBJ2-5, with D perhaps TRBD2 (6 bases). Between the trimmed V and J ends, which lost 2 bases and 5 bases, there was a span of 21 bases. The CDR3 extends over 17 amino acids. CDR1 and CDR2 (germline): MGHRA, YSYEKL. The CDR3 sequence is CASSQSGRGESGETQYF. CDR3 nucleotides: TGCGCCAGCAGCCAATCAGGACGGGGTGAGAGCGGGGAGACCCAGTACTTC.

Here the CDR3 reads CASSYPVTAIPRNTQYF. The CDR3 DNA follows: TGTGCCAGCAGTTATCCCGTCACAGCTATCCCCCGCAATACGCAGTATTTT. This chain joins TRBV27 and TRBJ2-3; no firm D call. The CDR3 runs to 17 residues. Germline V lookup: CDR1 MNHEY, CDR2 SMNVEV (reference sequence). Trimming took 4 bases from V and 7 from J, leaving 24 bases between them.

The chain employs TRBV3-1 (or the pseudogene TRBV3-2) and TRBJ2-5; 8 positions match TRBD1. CDR1 is LGHDT and CDR2 is YNNKEL in the germline V gene (reference sequence). The V gene end was trimmed by 1 base and the J gene end by 6 bases; junction bases not matched to a gene: 4. CDR3 length equals 14 residues. CDR3 sequence (DNA): TGTGCCAGCAGCCAAGGCACAGGGGGGAAGACCCAGTACTTC. It translates to CASSQGTGGKTQYF.

The rearrangement uses TRBV20-1 and TRBJ1-5; D perhaps matches TRBD1 (5 bases). CDR1 DFQATT and CDR2 SNEGSKA come from the germline V gene (reference sequence). This CDR3 has 14 residues. V gave up 3 bases and J gave up 7 bases, with 16 bases separating them. CDR3 in amino acids: CSASWTDIGQPQHF. DNA for the CDR3: TGCAGTGCTAGTTGGACGGACATAGGGCAGCCCCAGCATTTT.

CDR3 sequence (DNA): TGTGCCAGCAGCCAAGCGCCGGGAGGGTTCCACGAGCAGTACTTC. Translating gives CASSQAPGGFHEQYF. This rearrangement joins TRBV3-1 (or the pseudogene TRBV3-2) to TRBJ2-7; 8 nucleotides line up with TRBD2. This CDR3 spans 15 amino acids. The germline gives CDR1 LGHDT, CDR2 YNNKEL (reference sequence). J gave up 5 bases and V 1 base, and 7 bases lay outside the gene matches.